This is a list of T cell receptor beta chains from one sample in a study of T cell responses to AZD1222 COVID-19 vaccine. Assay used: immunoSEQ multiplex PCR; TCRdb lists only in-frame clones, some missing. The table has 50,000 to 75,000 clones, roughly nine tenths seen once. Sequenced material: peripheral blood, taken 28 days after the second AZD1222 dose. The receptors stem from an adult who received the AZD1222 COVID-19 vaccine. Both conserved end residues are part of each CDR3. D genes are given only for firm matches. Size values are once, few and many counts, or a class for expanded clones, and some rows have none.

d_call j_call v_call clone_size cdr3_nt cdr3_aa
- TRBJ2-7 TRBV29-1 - TGCAGCGTCGTTAGAGCCTACGAGCAGTACTTC CSVVRAYEQYF
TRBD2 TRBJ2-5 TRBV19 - TGTGCCAGTAAGGGGGCAGAAGCTAGCGGGAGTGGTGAGACCCAGTACTTC CASKGAEASGSGETQYF
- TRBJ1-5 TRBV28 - TGTGCCAGCAGTTCAACAGGAACTCGGCTGTCTCAGCCCCAGCATTTT CASSSTGTRLSQPQHF
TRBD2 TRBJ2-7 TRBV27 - TGTGCCAGCAGCGGACTAGCGGAGGCCTACGAGCAGTACTTC CASSGLAEAYEQYF
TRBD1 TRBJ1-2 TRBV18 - TGTGCCAGCTCACCCTCACTCGGGACAGCCCCTGGCTACACCTTC CASSPSLGTAPGYTF
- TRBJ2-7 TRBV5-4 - TGTGCCAGCAGCTTGGAGGGTTTGCGCGAGCAGTACTTC CASSLEGLREQYF
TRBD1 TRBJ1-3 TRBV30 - TGTGCCTGGAGTCCTAAAACAGGGGTGCCTGGAAACACCATATATTTT CAWSPKTGVPGNTIYF
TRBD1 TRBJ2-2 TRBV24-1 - TGTGCCACCAGTGACCAGGGGGCCGGGGAGCTGTTTTTT CATSDQGAGELFF
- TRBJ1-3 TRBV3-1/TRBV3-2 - TGTGCCAGCAGCCGAGGGACCAACACCATATATTTT CASSRGTNTIYF
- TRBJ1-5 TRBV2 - TGTGCCAGCAACGGGGGCAATCAGCCCCAGCATTTT CASNGGNQPQHF
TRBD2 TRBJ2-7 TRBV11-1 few TGTGCCAGCAGCTTAACGCTCGGGGGGATTATGAACGAGCAGTACTTC CASSLTLGGIMNEQYF
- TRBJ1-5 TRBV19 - TGTGCCAGTAGTATCTCACAGGGTGCTGCCAATCAGCCCCAGCATTTT CASSISQGAANQPQHF
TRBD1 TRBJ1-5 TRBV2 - TGTGCCAGCAGTGAACTTTTCGGACAGGCGATGGGCAATCAGCCCCAGCATTTT CASSELFGQAMGNQPQHF
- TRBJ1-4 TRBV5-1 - TGCGCCAGCAGCTTGGCGACAGGAGGCAATGAAAAACTGTTTTTT CASSLATGGNEKLFF
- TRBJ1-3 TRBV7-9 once TGTGCCAGCAGCTTAACTGGAAACACCATATATTTT CASSLTGNTIYF
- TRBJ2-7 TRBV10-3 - TGTGCCATCAGTGAATTAGCGGACTCCTACGAGCAGTACTTC CAISELADSYEQYF
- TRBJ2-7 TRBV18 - TGTGCCAGCTCCCTCCTGGGGGTCGAGCAGTACTTC CASSLLGVEQYF
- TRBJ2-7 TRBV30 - TGTGCCTGGAGATCGGGCCCCTTCGGGGACGAGCAGTACTTC CAWRSGPFGDEQYF
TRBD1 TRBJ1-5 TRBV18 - TGTGCCAGCTCACCCGGGACAGTAAGCAATCAGCCCCAGCATTTT CASSPGTVSNQPQHF
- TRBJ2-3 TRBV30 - TGTGCCTGGAGTGTGCCCCGGCACACAGATACGCAGTATTTT CAWSVPRHTDTQYF
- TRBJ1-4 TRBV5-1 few TGCGCCAGCAGCTTTAAGGGTATGGGTGAAAAACTGTTTTTT CASSFKGMGEKLFF
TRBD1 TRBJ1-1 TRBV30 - TGTGCCTGGGGGACAGGGCAGATCACTGAAGCTTTCTTT CAWGTGQITEAFF
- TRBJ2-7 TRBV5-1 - TGCGCCAGCAGACCGAATACCTACGAGCAGTACTTC CASRPNTYEQYF
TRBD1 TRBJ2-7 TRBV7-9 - TGTGCCAGCAGCTCCGGGACAGGGGTGTTGTTCGAGCAGTACTTC CASSSGTGVLFEQYF
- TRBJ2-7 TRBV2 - TGTGCCAGCGACAGGAACGAGCAGTACTTC CASDRNEQYF
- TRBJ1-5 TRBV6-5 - TGTGCCAGCAGTTACTCAGAGTGGCCCCAGCATTTT CASSYSEWPQHF
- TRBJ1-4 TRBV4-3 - TGCGCCAGCAGCCAAGTTGAGGCAGGAAATGAAAAACTGTTTTTT CASSQVEAGNEKLFF
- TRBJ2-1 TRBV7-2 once TGTGCCAGCACCCCGGGTCCCAATATTTACAATGAGCAGTTCTTC CASTPGPNIYNEQFF
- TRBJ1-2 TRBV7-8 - TGTGCCAGCAGCTTAGGCAGCAGGGGCTATGGCTACACCTTC CASSLGSRGYGYTF
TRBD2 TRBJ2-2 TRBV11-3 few TGTGCCAGCAGCTTCAAGCGGGGAGGACGGACCGGGGAGCTGTTTTTT CASSFKRGGRTGELFF
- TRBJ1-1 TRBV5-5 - TGTGCCAGCAGCTTGTTCCCTTGGGGGACTGAAGCTTTCTTT CASSLFPWGTEAFF
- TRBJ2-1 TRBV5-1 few TGCGCCAGCAGCCTACGGACAGTGGCTGATGAGCAGTTCTTC CASSLRTVADEQFF
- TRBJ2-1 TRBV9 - TGTGCCAGCAGCGTAGGGGCGGGGGGACAGTCTAATACTTACAATGAGCAGTTCTTC CASSVGAGGQSNTYNEQFF
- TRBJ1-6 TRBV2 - TGTGCCAGCAGCGGACTTCCAAATTCACCCCTCCACTTT CASSGLPNSPLHF
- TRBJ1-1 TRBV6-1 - TGTGCCAGCAGTGAGGCTCATGAAGCTTTCTTT CASSEAHEAFF
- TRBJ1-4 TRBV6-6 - TGTGCCAGCAGCGTCAGGGAGACAACTAATGAAAAACTGTTTTTT CASSVRETTNEKLFF
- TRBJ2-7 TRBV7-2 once TGTGCCAGCAGCTTAGGGCTATCCTTGGAGCAGTACTTC CASSLGLSLEQYF
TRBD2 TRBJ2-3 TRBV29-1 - TGCAGCGTTGACAATAGCGGGGTAACAGATACGCAGTATTTT CSVDNSGVTDTQYF
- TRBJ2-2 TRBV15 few TGTGCCACCAGCAGGGGGCACACAGGGTCCGGGGAGCTGTTTTTT CATSRGHTGSGELFF
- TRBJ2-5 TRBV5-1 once TGCGCCAGCAGCTTGTTGGGGGCGGTGGAAGAAGAGACCCAGTACTTC CASSLLGAVEEETQYF
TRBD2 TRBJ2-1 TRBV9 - TGTGCCAGCAGCGTAGGTAGTAGCGGGACTTTGGGCAATGAGCAGTTCTTC CASSVGSSGTLGNEQFF
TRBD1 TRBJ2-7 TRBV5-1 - TGCGCCAGCAGCTTAACCACCGGGACAGGGGTTCACGAGCAGTACTTC CASSLTTGTGVHEQYF
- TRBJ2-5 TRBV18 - TGTGCCAGCTCACCACCTGACCAAGAGACCCAGTACTTC CASSPPDQETQYF
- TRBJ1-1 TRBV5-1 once TGCGCCAGCAGCGACCTAAATGAAGCTTTCTTT CASSDLNEAFF
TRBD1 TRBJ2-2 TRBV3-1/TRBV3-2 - TGTGCCAGCAGTCCGGGACAGCACAATTCGAACACCGGGGAGCTGTTTTTT CASSPGQHNSNTGELFF
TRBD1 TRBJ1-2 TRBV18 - TGTGCCAGCTCACCCGAGGACAGGGGGATCTATGGCTACACCTTC CASSPEDRGIYGYTF
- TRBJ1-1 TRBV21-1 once TGTGCCAGCAGCGAACTTTGGGACACTGAAGCTTTCTTT CASSELWDTEAFF
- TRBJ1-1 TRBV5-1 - TGCGCCAGCAGCTTGGATTCGTGGTTTGAAGCTTTCTTT CASSLDSWFEAFF
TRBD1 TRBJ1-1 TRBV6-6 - TGTGCCAGCTTTGACAGGGGCCATAACACTGAAGCTTTCTTT CASFDRGHNTEAFF
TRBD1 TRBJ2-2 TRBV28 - TGTGCCAGCACTTACCAGGGCAGGGGGCCGAGCGGGGAGCTGTTTTTT CASTYQGRGPSGELFF
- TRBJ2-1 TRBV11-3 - TGTGCCAGCAGCTCGGTAGCAAGCGGCGAGCAGTTCTTC CASSSVASGEQFF
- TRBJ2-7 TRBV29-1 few TGCAGCGCCGCGACTGGGAGCTCCTACGAGCAGTACTTC CSAATGSSYEQYF
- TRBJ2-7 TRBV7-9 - TGTGCCAGCAGCCCAAATTCGGGTTTGCACGAGCAGTACTTC CASSPNSGLHEQYF
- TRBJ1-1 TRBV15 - TGTGCCACCAGCAGAGTGGCGGTAAGGAGCACTGAAGCTTTCTTT CATSRVAVRSTEAFF